This T cell receptor beta chain stems from a study of blood T cell repertoires in COVID-19. Across the study: The analysed material was cDNA or gDNA that came from T cells, B-cell-depleted T cells, or PBMCs.

In the authors' methods: Reference gene primer amplification yielded estimated nucleated cell counts. The data were produced by immunoSEQ multiplex PCR, yet TCRdb's version contains in-frame clones alone and is incomplete. The DNA gave D and trimming, while V, J and clone size come from that table. The sample shows more than 60,000 clones, roughly 80% of them seen only once. This clone showed up many times. Per germline, CDR1 LGHNA and CDR2 YSLEER. This CDR3 contains 13 residues. V lost 5 bases to trimming and J lost 0 bases, with 5 bases between them. Material: peripheral blood. J is TRBJ2-1 and V is TRBV4-3; no definite D call. The TCR sequence derives from a man between 60 and 70 years old with active or convalescent COVID-19. The CDR3 sequence: CASSFGSYNEQFF. CDR3 sequence (DNA): TGCGCCAGCAGCTTCGGCTCCTACAATGAGCAGTTCTTC.